The 19 T cell receptor beta chains presented below share a single source sample, sequenced in a study of T cells in Graves' hyperthyroidism and ophthalmopathy. Amplification targeted TCR beta CDR3 regions from RNA transcripts. First-round RT-PCR of the TCR CDR3 relied on the HTBI primer set. TCRdb re-analysed the multiplex PCR reads in MiXCR, keeping a single row per CDR3 protein. The sample gives about 550,000 distinct CDR3 sequences, about 20% of which show up once; around 27% is in the top ten. Sequenced sample: blood. These receptors all stem from a man aged 18 to 30 with Graves' hyperthyroidism.

This clonotype was found many times. This rearrangement joins TRBV12-3 or TRBV12-4 to TRBJ1-1; D not resolved. The V and J ends lost 3 bases and 8 bases respectively, with 10 bases between them. The CDR3 contains 12 residues. The CDR3 DNA follows: TGTGCCAGCAGTTTCGGACGGATAGAAGCTTTCTTT. Translation: CASSFGRIEAFF.

V usage is TRBV28 and J usage is TRBJ2-7, with 10 positions matching TRBD2. In germline, CDR1 is MDHEN, CDR2 SYDVKM. The J segment lost 0 bases and the V segment lost 3 bases, leaving 2 bases of the junction unmatched. The CDR3 is made up of 15 amino acids. CDR3 nucleotides: TGTGCCAGCAGTTTTACTAGCGGGGTCTCCTACGAGCAGTACTTC. Its translation is CASSFTSGVSYEQYF.

Remarks on this clonotype: A much larger clone differs from this one at a single base, so this may be a read error. The CDR3 DNA sequence: TGTGCCAACAGTGAAGGGCAGGATAGCAATCAGCCCCAGCATTTT. It codes for CANSEGQDSNQPQHF. This rearrangement joins TRBV2 to TRBJ1-5; no firm D call. Germline V gives CDR1 SNHLY, CDR2 FYNNEI. There are 15 residues in the CDR3.

V gene TRBV27 combines with J gene TRBJ2-7, with 7 positions matching TRBD2. The V and J ends lost 5 bases and 5 bases, in that order; junction bases with no gene match: 12. Looked up from germline, CDR1 is MNHEY and CDR2 is SMNVEV (reference sequence). The CDR3 loop spans 15 amino acids. This chain's CDR3 is CASSMSIGGGDEQYF. The CDR3 DNA follows: TGTGCCAGCAGTATGTCAATTGGCGGGGGAGACGAGCAGTACTTC.

This clonotype has a handful of counts. The chain is built from TRBV15 and TRBJ2-7, with no clear D. Germline CDR1 and CDR2: LNHNV and YYDKDF (reference sequence). Trimming cost V 5 bases and J 5 bases, with 13 bases left between them. This CDR3 is built from 13 residues. The CDR3: CATSVYPLDEQYF. CDR3 in DNA: TGTGCCACCAGCGTTTACCCTCTCGACGAGCAGTACTTC.

The sample holds many counts of this clonotype. The CDR3 region is CASSGMWPSEAFF. The CDR3 bases are TGCGCCAGCAGCGGTATGTGGCCGAGTGAAGCTTTCTTT. The chain carries TRBV5-1 and TRBJ1-1, with D unresolved. V dropped 4 bases and J dropped 7 bases, with 14 bases sitting between them. The length of the CDR3 is 13 residues. In germline, CDR1 is SGHRS, CDR2 YFSETQ.

The V call is TRBV12-5, the J call TRBJ2-7; a weak D match, TRBD2 (6 bases). The CDR3 covers 13 residues. CDR1 and CDR2 (germline): LGHNT, FRNRAP. Trimming removed 9 bases from V and 7 bases from J, with 19 bases in between. CDR3 DNA sequence: TGTGCTAGCGCGGGGTTGGTGTTGGGAGAGCAGTACTTC. It is translated as CASAGLVLGEQYF. Based on the CDR3 plus reference TRBV12-5 and TRBJ2-7, the full variable domain is DARVTQTPRHKVTEMGQEVTMRCQPILGHNTVFWYRQTMMQGLELLAYFRNRAPLDDSGMPKDRFSAEMPDATLATLKIQPSEPRDSAVYFCASAGLVLGEQYFGPGTRLTVT.

This clonotype was counted many times. The chain combines TRBV6-5 with TRBJ1-2; weak D call: TRBD1 (6 bases). CDR3 length: 15 residues. CDR1 and CDR2 from the germline V gene are MNHEY and SVGAGI. Trimming removed 2 bases from V and 8 bases from J, with 18 bases in between. The CDR3 sequence: CASSYTRDIPVGYTF. The CDR3 DNA follows: TGTGCCAGCAGTTACACCCGGGACATCCCAGTCGGCTACACCTTC.

This clonotype has at least ten counts. This sequence joins TRBV6-1 and TRBJ2-7; TRBD1 might be the D (5 bases). Germline-derived CDR1 and CDR2 are MNHNS and SASEGT. V shed 4 bases and J shed 5 bases, with 15 bases lying between them. The CDR3 sequence is 14 residues long. The CDR3 DNA sequence: TGTGCCAGCAGTGCGAAGGACAAGAATAACGAGCAGTACTTC. This gives the protein CASSAKDKNNEQYF.

V is TRBV4-1 and J is TRBJ1-2; 7 bases are a match to TRBD1. The CDR3 has 14 amino acids. Germline CDR1 and CDR2: MGHRA and YSYEKL. V trimming: 1 base; J trimming: 3 bases; junction bases outside the gene matches: 2. The CDR3 nucleotides read TGCGCCAGCAGCCAAGGGGGGACAGACTATGGCTACACCTTC. Translating gives CASSQGGTDYGYTF.

This clonotype came up many times. The chain recombines TRBV6-1 with TRBJ1-6; D unclear. Trimming stripped 2 bases from V and 6 bases from J, with 17 bases between. Germline V lookup: CDR1 MNHNS, CDR2 SASEGT. The CDR3 spans 17 residues. The CDR3 nucleotides read TGTGCCAGCAGTGAACCCCCCCGCTCGCCCCCTAATTCACCCCTCCACTTT. Protein product: CASSEPPRSPPNSPLHF.

The chain couples TRBV12-3 or TRBV12-4 to TRBJ1-6, with no clear D. Trimming left V 7 bases short and J 8 bases short, with 24 bases between. This CDR3 contains 17 residues. The CDR3 region has the DNA TGTGCCAGCACCCTCAGAAGGACTCTTTGGGAGGATTCACCCCTCCACTTT. This translates into CASTLRRTLWEDSPLHF.

V is TRBV5-6 and J is TRBJ2-2; a possible D gene is TRBD1 (5 bases). V was clipped by 0 bases and J by 7 bases, with 7 bases between them. Per germline, CDR1 SGHDT and CDR2 YYEEEE. CDR3 size: 13 residues. CDR3 residues: CASSLAGYGELFF. Written as DNA, the CDR3 is TGTGCCAGCAGCTTGGCAGGGTACGGGGAGCTGTTTTTT. Based on the CDR3 plus reference TRBV5-6 and TRBJ2-2, the full variable domain is DAGVTQSPTHLIKTRGQQVTLRCSPKSGHDTVSWYQQALGQGPQFIFQYYEEEERQRGNFPDRFSGHQFPNYSSELNVNALLLGDSALYLCASSLAGYGELFFGEGSRLTVL.

The sample holds many counts of this clonotype. The CDR3 DNA sequence: TGCAGTCAAGGGACTAGCGGGGGGCGAGAGACCCAGTACTTC. Its protein product is CSQGTSGGRETQYF. The chain carries TRBV20-1 and TRBJ2-5; 15 positions agree with TRBD2. V gave up 8 bases and J gave up 4 bases; unmatched junction bases: 5. The germline CDR1 and CDR2 sequences are DFQATT and SNEGSKA (reference sequence). This CDR3 has 14 amino acids.

This chain uses TRBV5-1 with TRBJ1-2; TRBD1 matches at 7 bases. The J segment lost 2 bases and the V segment lost 7 bases, leaving 14 bases of the junction unmatched. Germline CDR1 SGHRS, CDR2 YFSETQ. CDR3 length equals 16 residues. CDR3 bases: TGCGCCAGCCGACCGTACAGAGGGGGCGAGAACTATGGCTACACCTTC. Translation gives CASRPYRGGENYGYTF.

The chain carries TRBV20-1 and TRBJ2-2; D gene uncertain. Between the trimmed V and J ends, which lost 4 bases and 2 bases, there was a span of 5 bases. The CDR3 runs 12 residues. Germline-derived CDR1 and CDR2 are DFQATT and SNEGSKA (reference sequence). The CDR3: CSATDNTGELFF. CDR3 bases: TGCAGTGCTACAGACAACACCGGGGAGCTGTTTTTT.

This chain connects TRBV27 to TRBJ1-1; the D gene is possibly TRBD1 (5 bases). V was cut by 5 bases and J by 6 bases, with 13 bases left in between. Germline assignment: CDR1 MNHEY and CDR2 SMNVEV (reference sequence). This CDR3 has 13 amino acids. As DNA, the CDR3 is TGTGCCAGCAGTCAAACAGGACTAGCTGAAGCTTTCTTT. As protein: CASSQTGLAEAFF.

The J gene is TRBJ1-2, the V gene TRBV6-1, with 8 nucleotides matching TRBD1. Germline V gene sequence: CDR1 MNHNS, CDR2 SASEGT. This CDR3 is 15 amino acids long. V trimming: 4 bases; J trimming: 3 bases; junction bases outside the gene matches: 7. CDR3 in DNA: TGTGCCAGCAGTGTTACAGGGGGGCAGTACTATGGCTACACCTTC. Residues: CASSVTGGQYYGYTF.

This clonotype was counted at least ten times. This chain connects TRBV9 to TRBJ1-1; TRBD1 might be the D (6 bases). The CDR3 sequence is 15 residues long. Germline CDR1 is SGDLS and CDR2 is YYNGEE. V lost 0 bases, J lost 6 bases, and 15 bases lay in between. The CDR3 DNA follows: TGTGCCAGCAGCGTAGTCGTCAGGGGATCCGCTGAAGCTTTCTTT. Amino acids: CASSVVVRGSAEAFF.